This T cell receptor (beta chain) stems from a study of blood T cells in healthy people across ages. This clonotype was detected a few times. Through a sample-barcoded 5' primer and a J-beta primer mix, a second PCR was run for roughly 6 to 11 cycles. In TCRdb, the 5' RACE reads were re-called with MiXCR into one record per CDR3 protein. The sample lists some 560,000 distinct CDR3 sequences, around a quarter occurring once. The V gene's germline CDR1 is SNHLY and CDR2 FYNNEI. The CDR3 covers 14 residues. The V gene lost 3 bases and the J gene lost 5 bases, with 13 bases spanning the gap. These same data were also listed under a study on T cells of mothers and their children.

The sequencing input was blood. The sequence came from a boy between 2 and 10 years old in good health. The chain combines TRBV2 with TRBJ2-5; no clear D gene. The CDR3 region is CASSDEPKEETQYF. The DNA for the CDR3 is TGTGCCAGCAGTGATGAGCCCAAGGAGGAGACCCAGTACTTC.